Listed here are 32 T cell receptor beta chains from one sample, sequenced in a study of T cell changes during pregnancy in multiple sclerosis. Profiling relied on immunoSEQ multiplex PCR, and the TCRdb table lists in-frame clones only, not all of them. The sample carries about 66,000 clones, about nine tenths recorded once. Sequencing used peripheral blood, obtained in the third trimester of pregnancy. These receptors were collected from a female donor with multiple sclerosis, enrolled in a pregnancy study.

The chain links TRBV6-5 to TRBJ2-2; 7 bases align to TRBD1. Germline V gives CDR1 MNHEY, CDR2 SVGAGI. The J segment lost 2 bases and the V segment lost 6 bases, leaving 6 bases of the junction unmatched. This CDR3 is built from 15 residues. The CDR3 DNA sequence: TGTGCCAGCAGACCGGGACAGACTAACACCGGGGAGCTGTTTTTT. Its translation is CASRPGQTNTGELFF.

The chain links TRBV7-2 to TRBJ2-1; 7 bases map to TRBD2. The CDR3 spans 12 residues. V was pared by 2 bases and J by 15 bases, with 7 bases of the junction left unmatched. The germline V gene has CDR1 SGHTA and CDR2 FQGNSA. The CDR3 here is CASSLFQRGWFF. The CDR3 DNA follows: TGTGCCAGCAGCTTATTTCAGCGGGGTTGGTTCTTC. Full variable domain (outside the CDR3, taken from reference TRBV7-2 and TRBJ2-1): GAGVSQSPSNKVTEKGKDVELRCDPISGHTALYWYRQSLGQGLEFLIYFQGNSAPDKSGLPSDRFSAERTGGSVSTLTIQRTQQEDSAVYLCASSLFQRGWFFGPGTRLTVL.

This clone was detected only once. V usage is TRBV5-1 and J usage is TRBJ1-2, with D maybe TRBD1 (5 bases). The CDR3 is 15 residues long. V dropped 1 base and J dropped 4 bases, with 14 bases sitting between them. Germline V gene lookup returns CDR1 SGHRS and CDR2 YFSETQ. The CDR3 DNA reads as TGCGCCAGCAGCTTGACAGGCAGCAATACCTATGGCTACACCTTC. Translating gives CASSLTGSNTYGYTF.

V is TRBV11-2 and J is TRBJ1-2; TRBD1 aligns across 11 bases. The CDR3 totals 14 residues. Trimming removed 3 bases from V and 7 bases from J; junction bases left unmatched: 4. The V gene's germline CDR1 is SGHAT and CDR2 FQNNGV. The CDR3, as DNA: TGTGCCAGCAGCTTTCTTGGACAGGGGGCTGGCTACACCTTC. Its protein product is CASSFLGQGAGYTF.

There are a few counts of this clone. The chain has TRBV7-7 and TRBJ2-5; TRBD1 is a possible D gene (6 bases). The V end lost 1 base, the J end lost 4 bases, and 16 bases lay between the germline ends. Germline lookup yields CDR1 SSHAT and CDR2 FNYEAQ (reference sequence). The CDR3 consists of 16 residues. The CDR3 nucleotides are TGTGCCAGCAGCTTAGATCAGGGGATAGGTGTAGAGACCCAGTACTTC. This gives the protein CASSLDQGIGVETQYF.

V gene TRBV5-6 combines with J gene TRBJ2-1; the match to TRBD2 covers 10 bases. The CDR3 contains 17 residues. Unmatched junction bases numbered 6, after V lost 3 bases and J lost 0 bases. From germline, CDR1 is SGHDT and CDR2 YYEEEE. Here the CDR3 DNA reads TGTGCCAGCAGCTCCTTAGCGGGGGGTAGCTCCTACAATGAGCAGTTCTTC. As protein: CASSSLAGGSSYNEQFF.

This chain connects TRBV19 to TRBJ2-3; 9 bases line up with TRBD1. J lost 6 bases, V lost 3 bases, and 10 bases had no gene match. The germline gives CDR1 LNHDA, CDR2 SQIVND (reference sequence). The CDR3 totals 16 residues. The CDR3 nucleotides read TGTGCCAGTAGTATTTCGACAGGGGGGGGCGTTGATACGCAGTATTTT. Its translation is CASSISTGGGVDTQYF.

The V call is TRBV7-8, the J call TRBJ2-7, with 15 bases identical to TRBD2. CDR3 length equals 16 residues. Germline CDR1 reads SGHVS; CDR2 reads FQNEAQ. Unmatched junction bases numbered 2, after V lost 2 bases and J lost 3 bases. The DNA for the CDR3 is TGTGCCAGCAGCTTAATGGGACTAGCGGGAGGCTACGAGCAGTACTTC. This gives the protein CASSLMGLAGGYEQYF.

This clone was seen once. The gene calls are TRBV4-3 and TRBJ1-6, with D maybe TRBD1 (5 bases). This CDR3 region has 22 residues. Germline V gene lookup returns CDR1 LGHNA and CDR2 YSLEER. Trimming shortened V by 0 bases and J by 8 bases, and 32 bases separated the two germline ends. The CDR3 loop is CASSQDVPHQGTILPVHSPLHF. The CDR3, as DNA: TGCGCCAGCAGCCAAGATGTGCCCCACCAGGGAACTATACTCCCGGTCCATTCACCCCTCCACTTT.

This chain links TRBV5-5 with TRBJ2-3, with 12 bases fitting TRBD2. The CDR3 covers 15 residues. The trim removed 4 bases at V and 4 bases at J, leaving 4 bases unmatched. Germline loops: CDR1 SGHKS, CDR2 YYEKEE (reference sequence). Here the CDR3 reads CASSPTSGGPDTQYF. CDR3 nucleotides: TGTGCCAGCAGCCCTACTAGCGGGGGGCCAGATACGCAGTATTTT.

V is TRBV5-1 and J is TRBJ2-5, with TRBD2 matching over 8 bases. The CDR3 contains 17 residues. V was pared by 0 bases and J by 0 bases, with 7 bases of the junction left unmatched. Germline loops: CDR1 SGHRS, CDR2 YFSETQ. The CDR3 DNA is TGCGCCAGCAGCTTGGGTGCGGGGGGAAAGTACCAAGAGACCCAGTACTTC. Translation: CASSLGAGGKYQETQYF.

This clone has only one observation. The chain links TRBV28 to TRBJ1-6; no definite D call. Germline V gene lookup returns CDR1 MDHEN and CDR2 SYDVKM. This CDR3 has 13 residues. V was pared by 2 bases and J by 7 bases, with 6 bases between. The CDR3 reads CASSLGSNSPLHF. DNA of the CDR3: TGTGCCAGCAGTTTAGGGAGCAATTCACCCCTCCACTTT.

The genes are TRBV5-6 and TRBJ2-7; 9 bases match TRBD2. The length of the CDR3 is 19 residues. The junction had 22 bases not matched to a gene; V was cut back by 2 bases and J by 7 bases. Germline V CDR1 and CDR2: SGHDT, YYEEEE. The CDR3 loop reads CASSFTYRGWREGHREQYF. The DNA for the CDR3 is TGTGCCAGCAGCTTCACCTACAGGGGATGGCGGGAGGGCCATAGAGAGCAGTACTTC.

CDR3 amino acids: CASPGEWGYGYTF. CDR3 DNA: TGTGCCTCCCCCGGGGAGTGGGGCTATGGCTACACCTTC. V is TRBV30 and J is TRBJ1-2; D not resolved. With 7 bases removed from V and 4 bases from J, the gap between germline ends came to 16 bases. The CDR3 runs to 13 residues. The germline V gene encodes CDR1 GTSNPN and CDR2 SVGIG (reference sequence).

The V call is TRBV7-3, the J call TRBJ2-7, with TRBD1 identical over 10 bases. Looked up from germline, CDR1 is SGHTA and CDR2 is FQGTGA. V shed 5 bases, J shed 2 bases, and the junction held 6 bases outside the gene matches. CDR3 length: 15 amino acids. CDR3 sequence reads: CASSLGQGGPYEQYF. CDR3 nucleotide sequence: TGTGCCAGCAGCCTCGGACAGGGGGGGCCCTACGAGCAGTACTTC.

Here the CDR3 DNA reads TGTGCCACTGGGAGGAGGCGCAATGAGCAGTTCTTC. Protein: CATGRRRNEQFF. The rearrangement joins TRBV6-5 to TRBJ2-1; D is possibly TRBD2 (6 bases). The germline V and J ends were trimmed by 10 bases and 6 bases, with 13 bases remaining between them. The germline V gene encodes CDR1 MNHEY and CDR2 SVGAGI. The CDR3 is 12 amino acids.

The chain carries TRBV6-1 and TRBJ1-5, with 7 bases identical to TRBD1. The CDR3 runs 15 residues. V shed 4 bases and J 7 bases; nucleotides not matched to a gene: 10. Germline loops: CDR1 MNHNS, CDR2 SASEGT. CDR3 nucleotides: TGTGCCAGCAGTGGGGAGACAGGGCTCGGACAGCCCCAGCATTTT. It is translated as CASSGETGLGQPQHF.

The chain couples TRBV7-8 to TRBJ2-7, with 8 bases identical to TRBD2. Germline CDR1 is SGHVS and CDR2 is FQNEAQ. Trimming cost V 3 bases and J 3 bases; bases outside gene matches: 7. CDR3 length equals 15 residues. This CDR3 is CASSFSRTSLYEQYF. The DNA of the CDR3 is TGTGCCAGCAGCTTTTCCCGGACTAGCCTCTACGAGCAGTACTTC. Variable domain in full (rest from reference TRBV7-8 and TRBJ2-7): GAGVSQSPRYKVAKRGQDVALRCDPISGHVSLFWYQQALGQGPEFLTYFQNEAQLDKSGLPSDRFFAERPEGSVSTLKIQRTQQEDSAVYLCASSFSRTSLYEQYFGPGTRLTVT.

The V call is TRBV5-1, the J call TRBJ2-3, with TRBD2 matching 8 bases. Germline V CDR1 and CDR2: SGHRS, YFSETQ. J gave up 6 bases and V 3 bases, and 3 bases lay outside the gene matches. The CDR3 runs to 13 residues. The CDR3 protein is CASSSPGGDTQYF. In DNA form, the CDR3 reads TGCGCCAGCAGCTCGCCGGGGGGGGATACGCAGTATTTT.

The chain has TRBV6-5 and TRBJ1-4; a weak D match, TRBD1 (6 bases). This CDR3 comprises 14 residues. The V end lost 6 bases, the J end lost 7 bases, and 15 bases lay between the germline ends. The germline V gene has CDR1 MNHEY and CDR2 SVGAGI. The CDR3 here is CASSTTGYSEKLFF. The CDR3 coding sequence is TGTGCCAGCAGCACTACAGGGTATAGTGAAAAACTGTTTTTT.

The gene calls are TRBV11-2 and TRBJ2-7, with 11 bases that match TRBD2. CDR1 SGHAT and CDR2 FQNNGV come from the germline V gene. This CDR3 spans 17 amino acids. After removal of 7 bases from V and 0 bases from J, the junction contained 11 bases not matched to a gene. Here the CDR3 reads CASNIAGGTGSSYEQYF. CDR3 in DNA: TGTGCCAGCAACATAGCGGGGGGGACAGGGAGCTCCTACGAGCAGTACTTC.

This chain links TRBV29-1 with TRBJ1-1, with D perhaps TRBD1 (6 bases). The germline CDR1 and CDR2 sequences are SQVTM and ANQGSEA. The V and J ends lost 6 bases and 11 bases respectively, with 19 bases between them. This CDR3 region has 12 residues. CDR3 sequence reads: CSVKVSDRQAFF. CDR3 nucleotides: TGCAGCGTGAAGGTTTCAGACAGGCAGGCTTTCTTT.

The genes are TRBV27 and TRBJ2-1; D not certain. Per germline, CDR1 MNHEY and CDR2 SMNVEV (reference sequence). Trimming cost V 3 bases and J 0 bases, with 9 bases left between them. The CDR3 sequence is 15 residues long. This CDR3 reads CASSLWRSSYNEQFF. As DNA, the CDR3 is TGTGCCAGCAGTTTGTGGCGGAGCTCCTACAATGAGCAGTTCTTC.

This rearrangement joins TRBV7-9 to TRBJ1-2, with D maybe TRBD1 (6 bases). CDR3 size: 13 residues. The V gene's germline CDR1 is SEHNR and CDR2 FQNEAQ (reference sequence). The ends were cut back, 5 bases at V and 6 bases at J, with 13 bases in the middle. CDR3 nucleotides: TGTGCCAGCAGCCCCAGAACAGGGAATGGCTACACCTTC. This translates into CASSPRTGNGYTF.

This clone showed up just once. This CDR3 is CASSVGQGMGFDEQFF. Written as DNA, the CDR3 is TGTGCCAGCAGCGTAGGTCAGGGTATGGGGTTCGATGAGCAGTTCTTC. The V and J genes are TRBV9 and TRBJ2-1; TRBD1 might be the D (5 bases). This CDR3 contains 16 residues. The germline V gene encodes CDR1 SGDLS and CDR2 YYNGEE. V lost 0 bases to trimming and J lost 8 bases, with 18 bases between them.

As for this clone: The sample has other DNA sequences that encode this CDR3 too. The V gene is TRBV6-5, the J gene TRBJ1-5; D is undetermined. Trimming stripped 6 bases from V and 5 bases from J, with 11 bases between. The CDR3 totals 13 residues. Looked up from germline, CDR1 is MNHEY and CDR2 is SVGAGI. The CDR3 protein is CASSPAAYQPQHF. CDR3 in DNA: TGTGCCAGCAGCCCAGCGGCCTATCAGCCCCAGCATTTT.

The J gene is TRBJ2-2, the V gene TRBV7-3, with D possibly TRBD2 on 5 matching bases. Trimming removed 4 bases at V and 3 bases at J, with 12 bases between. Germline V gene data show CDR1 as SGHTA and CDR2 as FQGTGA. This CDR3 is 15 amino acids long. The CDR3, as DNA: TGTGCCAGCAGCTGGTCTAGCTCGGACACCGGGGAGCTGTTTTTT. Its translation: CASSWSSSDTGELFF.

The rearrangement joins TRBV14 to TRBJ2-3; 8 bases map to TRBD2. With V trimmed by 8 bases and J by 0 bases, 16 bases remained unmatched. The CDR3 contains 18 residues. Germline CDR1 and CDR2: SGHDN and FVKESK. CDR3 sequence: CASDRGGRLSTSTDTQYF. CDR3 nucleotide sequence: TGTGCCAGCGACCGCGGGGGGCGTCTATCAACGAGCACAGATACGCAGTATTTT.

The V and J genes are TRBV19 and TRBJ2-7; 11 nucleotides line up with TRBD2. J gave up 2 bases and V 6 bases, and 6 bases lay outside the gene matches. The germline CDR1 and CDR2 sequences are LNHDA and SQIVND (reference sequence). CDR3 length: 15 amino acids. The CDR3: CASRNGLAGTYEQYF. CDR3 DNA: TGTGCCAGTAGAAATGGACTAGCGGGTACCTACGAGCAGTACTTC. The full variable domain, rest sourced from reference TRBV19 and TRBJ2-7, is DGGITQSPKYLFRKEGQNVTLSCEQNLNHDAMYWYRQDPGQGLRLIYYSQIVNDFQKGDIAEGYSVSREKKESFPLTVTSAQKNPTAFYLCASRNGLAGTYEQYFGPGTRLTVT.

This clone rates as medium-sized (0.01 to 0.1%). The identical CDR3 is also encoded by other nucleotide sequences in the sample. The V call is TRBV11-2, the J call TRBJ1-1, with 7 positions matching TRBD1. The V segment lost 3 bases and the J segment 6 bases; nucleotides outside the gene matches: 13. The CDR3 totals 16 residues. Germline V gene lookup returns CDR1 SGHAT and CDR2 FQNNGV. CDR3 nucleotides: TGTGCCAGCAGCTTGGGGGGACAGACCAGCTTATCTGAAGCTTTCTTT. It yields the protein CASSLGGQTSLSEAFF.

The rearrangement links TRBV6-5 to TRBJ1-2; 9 positions agree with TRBD1. The J segment lost 5 bases and the V segment lost 6 bases, leaving 4 bases of the junction unmatched. The CDR3 length is 13 residues. Germline V gene data show CDR1 as MNHEY and CDR2 as SVGAGI. The CDR3 nucleotides are TGTGCCAGCAGCCAGACAGGGGGGTATGGCTACACCTTC. Translated: CASSQTGGYGYTF.

The V gene is TRBV6-5, the J gene TRBJ2-7; D uncertain. Germline CDR1 and CDR2: MNHEY and SVGAGI. V lost 0 bases and J 3 bases, leaving 9 bases between the germline ends. The CDR3 totals 14 residues. The CDR3 DNA sequence: TGTGCCAGCAGTTACTCGTCAGATAACTACGAGCAGTACTTC. This encodes CASSYSSDNYEQYF.